The rows below give T cell receptor beta chains drawn from one sample of a study of blood T cell repertoires in COVID-19. Here immunoSEQ multiplex PCR was the method, and the copy in TCRdb shows in-frame clones only, minus some. Of 95,000 to 150,000 clones listed, around 87% were seen once; the top ten hold around 2.1%. Sequenced sample: peripheral blood. The receptor source for this set is a woman aged 45-60 years with acute or convalescent COVID-19. The CDR3 runs from the conserved cysteine through the conserved F or W. The D gene is left open where the match is weak. Size is stated for part of the rows, as once, few or many counts, or as a class when the clone is expanded.

clone_size | cdr3_length | j_call | d_call | v_call | cdr3_aa | cdr3_nt
- | 15 | TRBJ1-4 | - | TRBV5-6 | CASSSKSGTGEKLFF | TGTGCCAGCAGTTCGAAATCCGGGACTGGAGAAAAACTGTTTTTT
few | 15 | TRBJ2-1 | TRBD2 | TRBV7-9 | CASSTSGTSIHEQFF | TGTGCCAGCAGCACTAGTGGGACTAGCATCCATGAGCAGTTCTTC
- | 13 | TRBJ2-7 | - | TRBV30 | CAWSPQGLYEQYF | TGTGCCTGGAGCCCTCAGGGCCTCTACGAGCAGTACTTC
- | 14 | TRBJ1-5 | - | TRBV30 | CAWRVDSPNQPQHF | TGTGCCTGGAGGGTGGACAGTCCCAATCAGCCCCAGCATTTT
- | 13 | TRBJ2-5 | - | TRBV19 | CASSQGGRETQYF | TGTGCCAGTAGTCAGGGTGGTCGAGAGACCCAGTACTTC
- | 16 | TRBJ2-1 | TRBD2 | TRBV4-3 | CASSQVWVAGVGEQFF | TGCGCCAGCAGCCAAGTCTGGGTAGCGGGAGTCGGGGAGCAGTTCTTC
- | 13 | TRBJ1-2 | - | TRBV10-3 | CAIRRGDNYGYTF | TGTGCCATCAGGCGGGGGGATAACTATGGCTACACCTTC
- | 12 | TRBJ2-7 | - | TRBV20-1 | CSASKGPYEQYF | TGCAGTGCTAGTAAGGGGCCTTACGAGCAGTACTTC
- | 13 | TRBJ2-3 | - | TRBV6-5 | CASSGQLKDTQYF | TGTGCCAGCAGCGGACAGCTAAAAGATACACAGTATTTT
- | 10 | TRBJ2-7 | - | TRBV12-3/TRBV12-4 | CASIPLEQYF | TGTGCCAGCATCCCCCTCGAGCAGTACTTC
- | 13 | TRBJ2-7 | TRBD1 | TRBV6-6 | CASRRQGSYEQYF | TGTGCCAGCAGGCGACAGGGATCCTACGAGCAGTACTTC
- | 15 | TRBJ2-7 | - | TRBV6-4 | CASSDVEGQTYEQYF | TGTGCCAGCAGTGACGTGGAGGGGCAAACCTACGAGCAGTACTTC
- | 15 | TRBJ2-1 | - | TRBV19 | CASSIIRDTHNEQFF | TGTGCCAGTAGTATAATCCGGGACACACACAATGAGCAGTTCTTC
- | 14 | TRBJ1-5 | - | TRBV15 | CATSTPREDQPQHF | TGTGCCACCAGCACCCCCAGGGAGGATCAGCCCCAGCATTTT
- | 16 | TRBJ2-7 | TRBD1 | TRBV4-2 | CASSQEDGGQGYEQYF | TGTGCCAGCAGCCAAGAGGACGGGGGACAGGGCTACGAGCAGTACTTC
- | 13 | TRBJ2-3 | - | TRBV7-6 | CASSLAIGGTQYF | TGTGCCAGCAGCTTAGCAATTGGCGGGACCCAGTATTTT
- | 15 | TRBJ1-1 | - | TRBV15 | CATSRGEEGDTEAFF | TGTGCCACCAGCAGAGGGGAAGAGGGAGACACTGAAGCTTTCTTT
- | 16 | TRBJ2-3 | - | TRBV3-1/TRBV3-2 | CASSPNPGLATDTQYF | TGTGCCAGCAGCCCCAATCCGGGACTCGCCACAGATACGCAGTATTTT
- | 13 | TRBJ2-2 | - | TRBV3-1/TRBV3-2 | CASSTGLWGELFF | TGTGCCAGCAGCACTGGACTGTGGGGGGAGCTGTTTTTT
- | 14 | TRBJ1-2 | TRBD1 | TRBV7-2 | CASSTADRAYGYTF | TGTGCCAGCAGCACTGCGGACAGGGCGTATGGCTACACCTTC
once | 16 | TRBJ2-1 | TRBD2 | TRBV3-1/TRBV3-2 | CASSPLAAGVGNEQFF | TGTGCCAGCAGTCCGTTAGCGGCGGGAGTGGGCAATGAGCAGTTCTTC
- | 13 | TRBJ2-7 | - | TRBV19 | CATSVFGAHEQYF | TGTGCCACCTCCGTATTTGGGGCTCACGAGCAGTACTTC